The present TCR beta chain was sequenced within a study of T cells after somatic rescue of genetic block. Libraries were prepared by immunoSEQ multiplex PCR; TCRdb keeps only in-frame clonotypes and omits some of them. The table records about 14,000 clones, about three quarters of them present only once. Specimen: peripheral blood mononuclear cells (PBMCs). This receptor was obtained from a man younger than 30.

CDR3 region: CASSLSGIDNEQFF. DNA of the CDR3: TGTGCCAGCAGCCTTAGCGGGATCGACAATGAGCAGTTCTTC. V gene TRBV7-3 combines with J gene TRBJ2-1; 8 nucleotides align to TRBD2. The CDR3 consists of 14 residues. Germline CDR1 and CDR2: SGHTA and FQGTGA. V was clipped by 5 bases and J by 5 bases; unmatched bases: 5.